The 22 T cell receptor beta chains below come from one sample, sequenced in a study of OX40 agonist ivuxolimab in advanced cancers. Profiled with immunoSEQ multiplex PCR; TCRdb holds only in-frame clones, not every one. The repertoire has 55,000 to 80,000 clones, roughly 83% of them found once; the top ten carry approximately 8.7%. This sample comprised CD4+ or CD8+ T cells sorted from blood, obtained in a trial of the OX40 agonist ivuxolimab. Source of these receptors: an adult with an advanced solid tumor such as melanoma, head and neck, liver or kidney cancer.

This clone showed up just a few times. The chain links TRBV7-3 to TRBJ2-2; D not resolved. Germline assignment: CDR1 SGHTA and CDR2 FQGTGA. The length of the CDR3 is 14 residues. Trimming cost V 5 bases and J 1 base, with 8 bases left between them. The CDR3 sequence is CASSASLNTGELFF. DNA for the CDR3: TGTGCCAGCAGCGCATCTTTGAACACCGGGGAGCTGTTTTTT.

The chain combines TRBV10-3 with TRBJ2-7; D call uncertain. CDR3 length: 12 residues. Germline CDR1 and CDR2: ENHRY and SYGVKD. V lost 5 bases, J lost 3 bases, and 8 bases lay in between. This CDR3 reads CAISPPGYEQYF. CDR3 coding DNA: TGTGCCATCAGTCCCCCGGGCTACGAGCAGTACTTC.

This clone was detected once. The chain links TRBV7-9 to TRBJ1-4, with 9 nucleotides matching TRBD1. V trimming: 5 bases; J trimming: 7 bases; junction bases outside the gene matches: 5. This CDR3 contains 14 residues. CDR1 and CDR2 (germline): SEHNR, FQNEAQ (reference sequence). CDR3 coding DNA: TGTGCCAGCAGCCTCGGACAGGGGACTGAAAAACTGTTTTTT. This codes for CASSLGQGTEKLFF.

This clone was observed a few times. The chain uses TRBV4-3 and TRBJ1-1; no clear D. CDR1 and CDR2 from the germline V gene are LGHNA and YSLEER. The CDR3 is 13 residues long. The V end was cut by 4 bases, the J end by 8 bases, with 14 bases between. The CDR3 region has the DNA TGCGCCAGCAGCCCAAGGGAACATGCGGAAGCTTTCTTT. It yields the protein CASSPREHAEAFF.

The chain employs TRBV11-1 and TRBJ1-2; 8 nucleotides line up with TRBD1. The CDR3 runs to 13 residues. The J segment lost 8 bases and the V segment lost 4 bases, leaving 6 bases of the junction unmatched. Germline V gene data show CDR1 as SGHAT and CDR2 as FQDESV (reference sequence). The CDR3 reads CASSYDRGGGYTF. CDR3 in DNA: TGTGCCAGCAGCTATGACAGGGGCGGGGGCTACACCTTC.

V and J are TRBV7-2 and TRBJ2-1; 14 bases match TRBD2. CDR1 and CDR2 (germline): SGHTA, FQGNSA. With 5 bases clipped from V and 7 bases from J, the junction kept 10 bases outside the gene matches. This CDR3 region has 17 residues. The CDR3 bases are TGTGCCAGCAGCAAACGAGGGACTAGCGGGAGTATTAATGAGCAGTTCTTC. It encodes CASSKRGTSGSINEQFF.

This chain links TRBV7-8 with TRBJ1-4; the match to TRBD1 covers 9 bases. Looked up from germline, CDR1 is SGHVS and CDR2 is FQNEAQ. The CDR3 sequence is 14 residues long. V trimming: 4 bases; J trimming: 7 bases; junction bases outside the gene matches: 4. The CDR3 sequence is CASSYGQGFEKLFF. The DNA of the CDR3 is TGTGCCAGCAGCTACGGACAGGGGTTTGAAAAACTGTTTTTT.

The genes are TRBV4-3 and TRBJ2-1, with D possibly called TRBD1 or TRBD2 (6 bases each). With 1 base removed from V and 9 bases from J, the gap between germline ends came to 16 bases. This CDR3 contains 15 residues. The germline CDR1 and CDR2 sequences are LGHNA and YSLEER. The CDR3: CASSQGAGEEGEQFF. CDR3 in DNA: TGCGCCAGCAGCCAAGGGGCAGGGGAGGAGGGTGAGCAGTTCTTC.

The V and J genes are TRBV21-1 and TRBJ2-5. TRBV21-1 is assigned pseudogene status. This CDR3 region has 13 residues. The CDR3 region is CASSKAGKETQYF. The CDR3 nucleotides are TGTGCCAGCAGCAAAGCAGGAAAAGAGACCCAGTACTTC.

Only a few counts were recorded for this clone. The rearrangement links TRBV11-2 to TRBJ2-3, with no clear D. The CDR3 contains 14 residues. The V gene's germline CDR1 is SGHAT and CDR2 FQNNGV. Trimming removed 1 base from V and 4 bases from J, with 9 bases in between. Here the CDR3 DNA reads TGTGCCAGCAGCTTAGCGTACCAATCAGATACGCAGTATTTT. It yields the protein CASSLAYQSDTQYF.

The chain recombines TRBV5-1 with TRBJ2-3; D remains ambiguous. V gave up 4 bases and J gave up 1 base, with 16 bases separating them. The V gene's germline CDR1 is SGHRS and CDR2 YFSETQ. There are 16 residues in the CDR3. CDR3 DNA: TGCGCCAGCAGCGAAGGGTCTTTCCTGGGCACAGATACGCAGTATTTT. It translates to CASSEGSFLGTDTQYF. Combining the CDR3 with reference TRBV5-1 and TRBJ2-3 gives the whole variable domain KAGVTQTPRYLIKTRGQQVTLSCSPISGHRSVSWYQQTPGQGLQFLFEYFSETQRNKGNFPGRFSGRQFSNSRSEMNVSTLELGDSALYLCASSEGSFLGTDTQYFGPGTRLTVL.

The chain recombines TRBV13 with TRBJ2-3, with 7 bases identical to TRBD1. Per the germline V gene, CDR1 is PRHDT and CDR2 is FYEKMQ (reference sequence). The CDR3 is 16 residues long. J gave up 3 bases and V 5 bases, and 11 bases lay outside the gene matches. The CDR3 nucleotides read TGTGCCAGCAGCCACAAACAGGGGACGGGGACAGATACGCAGTATTTT. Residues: CASSHKQGTGTDTQYF.

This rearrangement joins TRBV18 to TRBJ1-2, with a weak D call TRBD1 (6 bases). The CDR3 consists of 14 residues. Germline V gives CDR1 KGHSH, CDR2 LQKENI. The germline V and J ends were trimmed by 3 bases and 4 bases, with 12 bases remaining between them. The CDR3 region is CASSPPGHVYGYTF. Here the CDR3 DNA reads TGTGCCAGCTCACCCCCGGGACACGTCTATGGCTACACCTTC.

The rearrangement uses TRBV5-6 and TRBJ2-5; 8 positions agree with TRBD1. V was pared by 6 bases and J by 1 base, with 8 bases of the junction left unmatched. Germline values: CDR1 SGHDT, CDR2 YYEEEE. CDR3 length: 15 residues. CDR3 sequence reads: CASNPSGTGQETQYF. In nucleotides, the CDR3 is TGTGCCAGCAACCCCTCGGGGACAGGCCAAGAGACCCAGTACTTC.

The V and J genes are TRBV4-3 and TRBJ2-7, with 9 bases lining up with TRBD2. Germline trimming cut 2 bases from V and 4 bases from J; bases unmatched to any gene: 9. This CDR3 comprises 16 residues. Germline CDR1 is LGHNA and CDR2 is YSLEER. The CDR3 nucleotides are TGCGCCAGCAGCCAAACCCCTAGCGGGGTTCCTTACGAGCAGTACTTC. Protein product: CASSQTPSGVPYEQYF.

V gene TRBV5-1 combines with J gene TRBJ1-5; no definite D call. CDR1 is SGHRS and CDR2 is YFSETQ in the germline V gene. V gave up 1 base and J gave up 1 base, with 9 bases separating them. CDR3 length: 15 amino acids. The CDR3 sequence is CASSLSGQSNQPQHF. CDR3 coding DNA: TGCGCCAGCAGCTTGTCGGGCCAAAGCAATCAGCCCCAGCATTTT. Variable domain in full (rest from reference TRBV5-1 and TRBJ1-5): KAGVTQTPRYLIKTRGQQVTLSCSPISGHRSVSWYQQTPGQGLQFLFEYFSETQRNKGNFPGRFSGRQFSNSRSEMNVSTLELGDSALYLCASSLSGQSNQPQHFGDGTRLSIL.

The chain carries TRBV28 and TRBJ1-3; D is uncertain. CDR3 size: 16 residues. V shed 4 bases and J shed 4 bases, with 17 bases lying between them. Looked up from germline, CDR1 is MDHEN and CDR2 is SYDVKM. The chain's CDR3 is CASSSRTHTTGNTIYF. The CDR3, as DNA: TGTGCCAGCAGTTCCCGGACGCATACAACCGGAAACACCATATATTTT.

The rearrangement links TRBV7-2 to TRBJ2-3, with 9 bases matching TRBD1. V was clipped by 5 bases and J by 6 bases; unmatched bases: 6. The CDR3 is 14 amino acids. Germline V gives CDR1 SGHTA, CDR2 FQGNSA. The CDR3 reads CASSKGQGSDTQYF. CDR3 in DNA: TGTGCCAGCAGCAAGGGACAGGGTAGCGATACGCAGTATTTT.

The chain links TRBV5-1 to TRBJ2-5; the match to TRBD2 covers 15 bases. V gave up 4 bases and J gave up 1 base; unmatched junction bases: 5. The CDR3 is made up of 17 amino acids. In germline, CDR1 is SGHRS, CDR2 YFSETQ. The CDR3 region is CASSPGTSGGIQETQYF. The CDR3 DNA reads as TGCGCCAGCAGCCCCGGGACTAGCGGGGGGATCCAAGAGACCCAGTACTTC.

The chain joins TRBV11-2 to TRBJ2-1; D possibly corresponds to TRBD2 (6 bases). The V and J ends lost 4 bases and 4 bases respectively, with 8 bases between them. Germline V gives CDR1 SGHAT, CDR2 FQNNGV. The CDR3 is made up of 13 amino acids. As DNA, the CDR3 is TGTGCCAGCAGCTGGGACTTGTACAATGAGCAGTTCTTC. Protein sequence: CASSWDLYNEQFF.

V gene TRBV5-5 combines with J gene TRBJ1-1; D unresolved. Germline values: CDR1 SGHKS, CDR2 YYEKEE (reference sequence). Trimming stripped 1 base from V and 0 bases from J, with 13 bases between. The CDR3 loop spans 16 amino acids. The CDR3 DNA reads TGTGCCAGCAGCTTGATCCAGGCTCGAATGAACACTGAAGCTTTCTTT. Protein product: CASSLIQARMNTEAFF.

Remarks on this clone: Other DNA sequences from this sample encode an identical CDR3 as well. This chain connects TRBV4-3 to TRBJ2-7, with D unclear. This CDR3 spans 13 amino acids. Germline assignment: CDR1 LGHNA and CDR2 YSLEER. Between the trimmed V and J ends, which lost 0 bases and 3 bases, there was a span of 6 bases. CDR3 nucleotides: TGCGCCAGCAGCCAAGAACAAGGCTACGAGCAGTACTTC. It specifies CASSQEQGYEQYF.